Listed below are T cell receptor beta chains from one sample, sequenced in a study of shared clonotypes between healthy human individuals. Measured with immunoSEQ multiplex PCR; TCRdb has only the in-frame clones, and not every one. The sample includes about 680,000 clones, about two thirds of them seen just once. Sequenced input: memory CD4+ T cells sorted from blood. These TCRs come from a woman in her thirties in good health. CDR3s include the opening cysteine and the closing phenylalanine or tryptophan.

j_gene	v_gene	CDR3aa
TRBJ2-7	TRBV6-1	CASRGIQPYEQYF
TRBJ1-5	TRBV10-3	CAISLDSNQPQHF
TRBJ1-2	TRBV5-6	CASSVDRALSGYTF
TRBJ1-2	TRBV10-3	CAISDKSGEHLGGYTF
TRBJ2-7	TRBV28	CASSLSGGINEQYF
TRBJ2-3	TRBV29-1	CSVRASGRGPDTQYF
TRBJ2-5	TRBV7-3	CASSLGAPQETQYF
TRBJ1-2	TRBV6-5	CASSFTRTGGNYGYTF
TRBJ1-2	TRBV19	CASRISGTGADNYGYTF
TRBJ1-2	TRBV29-1	CSVGPAGDSYGYTF
TRBJ2-3	TRBV5-1	CASSPAGVADTQYF
TRBJ2-7	TRBV7-8	CASGSGLAGSSYEQYF
TRBJ2-5	TRBV7-3	CASSLGRQVRETQYF
TRBJ2-7	TRBV4-2	CASSQAPRTYEQYF
TRBJ2-1	TRBV6-4	CASSDGELNEQFF
TRBJ1-5	TRBV27	CASSRGGQPQHF
TRBJ1-1	TRBV6-6	CASSYEKGNTEAFF
TRBJ1-2	TRBV5-1	CASSANRRGYTF
TRBJ2-1	TRBV7-9	CASSLIAGRNEQFF
TRBJ1-5	TRBV18	CASSGGLQSNQPQHF
TRBJ2-2	TRBV19	CASSLTSGRGNTGELFF
TRBJ2-7	TRBV11-2	CASSFQRDSYEQYF
TRBJ2-1	TRBV27	CASGFRLTVNEQFF
TRBJ2-1	TRBV11-3	CASSQGQGYNEQFF
TRBJ2-5	TRBV7-9	CASSWTGETQYF
TRBJ2-1	TRBV18	CASSPDLKSSYNEQFF
TRBJ1-2	TRBV6-5	CASTFDRVYGYTF
TRBJ2-7	TRBV6-5	CASSYRQGGTGQYF
TRBJ2-5	TRBV5-4	CASSLWQDGGTQYF
TRBJ2-3	TRBV18	CASSMVLQDTQYF
TRBJ2-1	TRBV5-1	CASSLADFYNEQFF
TRBJ1-1	TRBV7-2	CASSLFRVNTEAFF
TRBJ2-1	TRBV25-1	CASSDDRVLSNEQFF
TRBJ2-3	TRBV19	CASSIVMGVIGTDTQYF
TRBJ2-1	TRBV5-1	CASSLNWGLNYNEQFF
TRBJ2-7	TRBV19	CASSKGQGSYEQYF
TRBJ1-3	TRBV14	CASSQIRGSGNTIYF
TRBJ1-1	TRBV18	CASSQSGQGVWKAFF
TRBJ1-5	TRBV5-8	CASSLGDRVGQPQHF
TRBJ1-1	TRBV2	CASKTVSTYTEAFF
TRBJ1-1	TRBV7-2	CASRNPGFTSGAFF
TRBJ2-1	TRBV5-4	CASSLAASGRAWSYNEQFF
TRBJ2-6	TRBV6-4	CASGTSGTSGANVLTF
TRBJ2-4	TRBV27	CASSLRQGAAVAKNIQYF
TRBJ2-3	TRBV27	CASSLGVFGTDTQYF
TRBJ1-2	TRBV6-4	CASSEGAGNYGYTF
TRBJ2-5	TRBV7-6	CASSAGTEETQYF
TRBJ2-7	TRBV6-4	CASSDGTGRPSGQTAAYEQYF
TRBJ1-5	TRBV2	CASIQGPRGPQHF
TRBJ2-1	TRBV19	CASSIGGGYRLGGNPSSYNEQFF